This is a list of T cell receptor beta chains from one sample in a study of T cells expressing NK-cell markers. For each CDR3 protein, TCRdb gives one entry from its re-call of the 5' RACE reads, without DNA. The sample totals about 460,000 distinct CDR3 sequences. The specimen was blood T cells: a sorted CD56 or NKG2C T cell subset, CD4+ or CD8+ T cells, or bulk PBMC T cells (not recorded which). These receptors came from a woman between 50 and 59 years old in good health. Both conserved end residues are part of each CDR3.

CDR3 protein | J gene | V gene | CDR3 length
CASSSENPFFGDWGYTF | TRBJ1-2 | TRBV27 | 17
CASSYNELAGGSTKQYF | TRBJ2-7 | TRBV6-5 | 17
CSAGSGRASATQYF | TRBJ2-5 | TRBV20-1 | 14
CASTEAGYNEQFF | TRBJ2-1 | TRBV4-2 | 13
CASRGRQGGTEAFF | TRBJ1-1 | TRBV27 | 14
CASIEGGRWDEAFF | TRBJ1-1 | TRBV6-1 | 14
CASSQAGLAGGEQYF | TRBJ2-7 | TRBV4-1 | 15
CASSRTTGGPEAFF | TRBJ1-1 | TRBV12-3/TRBV12-4 | 14
CASSTNGLVGTGADTQYF | TRBJ2-3 | TRBV7-3 | 18
CASSQGRGGLETQYF | TRBJ2-5 | TRBV3-1 | 15
CASSFRTGTIYEQYF | TRBJ2-7 | TRBV5-1 | 15
CATGGRRDTQYF | TRBJ2-3 | TRBV30 | 12
CSVLQGNNQPQHF | TRBJ1-5 | TRBV20-1 | 13
CASSEGVGWAYEQFF | TRBJ2-1 | TRBV11-2 | 15
CASSTSSSYEQYF | TRBJ2-7 | TRBV12-3/TRBV12-4 | 13
CASSQDDQTDYGYTF | TRBJ1-2 | TRBV4-2 | 15
CASRTHLGGTEAFF | TRBJ1-1 | TRBV12-3/TRBV12-4 | 14
CASSFGGSRGTDTQYF | TRBJ2-3 | TRBV7-6 | 16
CASSFSDGYGYTF | TRBJ1-2 | TRBV5-1 | 13
CAISNRGFGDTEAFF | TRBJ1-1 | TRBV10-3 | 15
CASSLVWQATNEKLFF | TRBJ1-4 | TRBV11-2 | 16
CSGEGERLSDEQFF | TRBJ2-1 | TRBV20-1 | 14
CASSLGAGDRNEQFF | TRBJ2-1 | TRBV5-1 | 15
CASSPISTVNTGELFF | TRBJ2-2 | TRBV7-9 | 16